The 30 T cell receptor beta chains given below trace back to one sample, sequenced in a study of cytomegalovirus exposure and HLA in healthy donors (dated by TCRdb to 2015 to 2018). The library came from the immunoSEQ multiplex PCR assay. For the multiplex PCR, a mixture combining 60 forward primers for TCR Vbeta segments and 13 reverse primers for TCR Jbeta segments was used. TCRdb mirrors the immuneACCESS table, restricted to in-frame sequences. Some clones are absent from its copies; in checked studies, under half trace to an unresolved V gene, and the reason for the others is unknown. The sample has around 130,000 clones on record, nearly 90% of them singletons. The ten top clones hold around 0.54% of the sample. Sequences were obtained from PBMCs. All receptors derive from a woman aged 40 to 49 in good health and CMV-seronegative.

Notes on this clone: Germline is not matched at one junction end, which may reflect a read error. The chain recombines TRBV7-9 with TRBJ2-3; 7 nucleotides line up with TRBD2. From germline, CDR1 is SEHNR and CDR2 FQNEAQ (reference sequence). The CDR3 is made up of 14 amino acids. Here the CDR3 DNA reads TGTTCCAGCAGCTTAGGGGACTACACAGATACGCAGTATTTT. Translation gives CSSSLGDYTDTQYF.

This clone is judged medium-sized. V is TRBV6-5 and J is TRBJ2-7, with D possibly matching TRBD1 (5 bases). The germline V gene encodes CDR1 MNHEY and CDR2 SVGAGI. The V and J ends lost 2 bases and 5 bases respectively, with 19 bases between them. The CDR3 sequence is 16 residues long. The CDR3 sequence is CASSYGPQGTSHEQYF. The CDR3 DNA follows: TGTGCCAGCAGTTACGGCCCCCAGGGTACCTCTCACGAGCAGTACTTC.

With regard to this clone: At one end the junction does not follow the germline gene, possibly because of a read error. The chain uses TRBV5-1 and TRBJ2-3; no firm D call. CDR1 SGHRS and CDR2 YFSETQ come from the germline V gene. The CDR3 loop spans 17 amino acids. CDR3 DNA: TGCGCCAGCAGATTGGGGTTAAATGCGGATTCCACAGATACGCAGTATTTT. This sequence encodes CASRLGLNADSTDTQYF.

The V gene is TRBV12-5, the J gene TRBJ2-1; D might be TRBD2 (7 bases). CDR1 is LGHNT and CDR2 is FRNRAP in the germline V gene. There are 18 residues in the CDR3. V gave up 0 bases and J gave up 0 bases, with 15 bases separating them. CDR3 nucleotides: TGTGCTAGTGGTTTGGTACAGGGAGGGAGGCCCTCCTACAATGAGCAGTTCTTC. As protein: CASGLVQGGRPSYNEQFF.

CDR3 bases: TGTGCCAGTTCAATGGACAGGGTCTCCACTGAAGCTTTCTTT. This codes for CASSMDRVSTEAFF. The chain uses TRBV19 and TRBJ1-1; 8 nucleotides match TRBD1. Unmatched junction bases numbered 9, after V lost 8 bases and J lost 4 bases. The CDR3 spans 14 residues. Germline assignment: CDR1 LNHDA and CDR2 SQIVND (reference sequence).

The chain carries TRBV7-9 and TRBJ2-1; a possible D gene is TRBD2 (7 bases). CDR3 length equals 14 residues. V was clipped by 4 bases and J by 2 bases, with 9 bases between them. Germline CDR1 and CDR2: SEHNR and FQNEAQ (reference sequence). CDR3 in DNA: TGTGCCAGCAGCTCGCGGGGGCCCTACAATGAGCAGTTCTTC. Translated: CASSSRGPYNEQFF.

In DNA form, the CDR3 reads TGCAGCGTCCGGACGGGGAACCTCATGAACACTGAAGCTTTCTTT. It translates to CSVRTGNLMNTEAFF. The chain recombines TRBV29-1 with TRBJ1-1; D is uncertain. Germline V gene data show CDR1 as SQVTM and CDR2 as ANQGSEA. Trimming took off 6 bases at V and 0 bases at J, with 17 bases between the two ends. This CDR3 is built from 15 residues.

The rearrangement joins TRBV7-9 to TRBJ1-5; TRBD1 agrees at 7 bases. Germline CDR1 and CDR2: SEHNR and FQNEAQ (reference sequence). Trimming took 1 base from V and 7 from J; bases not matched to a gene: 10. This CDR3 has 16 residues. This CDR3 is CASSLGKGQSVQPQHF. CDR3 in DNA: TGTGCCAGCAGCTTAGGCAAGGGACAGAGTGTCCAGCCCCAGCATTTT. Looking up the rest from reference TRBV7-9 and TRBJ1-5 gives the full variable domain: DTGVSQNPRHKITKRGQNVTFRCDPISEHNRLYWYRQTLGQGPEFLTYFQNEAQLEKSRLLSDRFSAERPKGSFSTLEIQRTEQGDSAMYLCASSLGKGQSVQPQHFGDGTRLSIL.

This clone was seen a few times. The chain has TRBV4-3 and TRBJ2-7; TRBD2 matches at 11 bases. Germline V lookup: CDR1 LGHNA, CDR2 YSLEER. This CDR3 has 19 residues. After removal of 0 bases from V and 4 bases from J, the junction contained 14 bases not matched to a gene. CDR3 DNA: TGCGCCAGCAGCCAAGAATTTACTAGCGGGAGATCTAGGAGGTACGAGCAGTACTTC. This gives the protein CASSQEFTSGRSRRYEQYF.

The chain links TRBV9 to TRBJ2-5; 11 bases match TRBD2. Germline V lookup: CDR1 SGDLS, CDR2 YYNGEE. V trimming: 0 bases; J trimming: 1 base; junction bases outside the gene matches: 8. The CDR3 length is 18 residues. The DNA of the CDR3 is TGTGCCAGCAGCGTAGGGGGTAGCGGGAGGGGGGCCCAAGAGACCCAGTACTTC. As protein: CASSVGGSGRGAQETQYF.

There are a few counts of this clone. The chain is built from TRBV6-1 and TRBJ2-7; 9 bases match TRBD2. CDR1 and CDR2 from the germline V gene are MNHNS and SASEGT. The CDR3 extends over 15 amino acids. The trim removed 1 base at V and 4 bases at J, leaving 5 bases unmatched. The CDR3 is CASSEVGTSYYEQYF. DNA of the CDR3: TGTGCCAGCAGTGAAGTAGGGACTAGCTATTACGAGCAGTACTTC.

This clone appeared a single time. The J gene is TRBJ1-1, the V gene TRBV7-9; D is uncertain. V dropped 1 base and J dropped 4 bases, with 7 bases sitting between them. Germline lookup yields CDR1 SEHNR and CDR2 FQNEAQ (reference sequence). The CDR3 is 13 amino acids. CDR3 nucleotides: TGTGCCAGCAGCTTAGAGTCGGGCACTGAAGCTTTCTTT. Translation gives CASSLESGTEAFF.

The chain combines TRBV11-2 with TRBJ2-7; 7 bases match TRBD1. Trimming at V came to 5 bases and at J to 6 bases, leaving 4 bases not matched to a gene. The germline V gene encodes CDR1 SGHAT and CDR2 FQNNGV. The CDR3 is 12 amino acids. The CDR3 region is CASSPTGPEQYF. The CDR3 nucleotides are TGTGCCAGCAGCCCGACAGGGCCCGAGCAGTACTTC.

The chain uses TRBV5-1 and TRBJ2-3; TRBD1 is a possible D gene (5 bases). The CDR3 contains 16 residues. V shed 3 bases and J shed 2 bases, with 16 bases lying between them. Per germline, CDR1 SGHRS and CDR2 YFSETQ. The CDR3 region has the DNA TGCGCCAGCAGCTCAGGGTCCCCACTCGCCACAGATACGCAGTATTTT. Protein product: CASSSGSPLATDTQYF. Together with reference TRBV5-1 and TRBJ2-3, the CDR3 gives the full variable domain: KAGVTQTPRYLIKTRGQQVTLSCSPISGHRSVSWYQQTPGQGLQFLFEYFSETQRNKGNFPGRFSGRQFSNSRSEMNVSTLELGDSALYLCASSSGSPLATDTQYFGPGTRLTVL.

The V gene is TRBV5-1, the J gene TRBJ2-1; 7 bases map to TRBD2. V lost 0 bases, J lost 2 bases, and 8 bases stayed unmatched. Germline V lookup: CDR1 SGHRS, CDR2 YFSETQ. The CDR3 has 17 amino acids. The CDR3 sequence: CASSLATGGSAYNEQFF. The CDR3 nucleotides are TGCGCCAGCAGCTTGGCTACCGGCGGGAGTGCCTACAATGAGCAGTTCTTC.

The chain has TRBV5-1 and TRBJ1-1, with a possible D match to TRBD1 (6 bases). This CDR3 comprises 13 residues. The V end was cut by 3 bases, the J end by 10 bases, with 16 bases between. Germline CDR1 is SGHRS and CDR2 is YFSETQ. In DNA, the CDR3 is TGCGCCAGCAGCTCGTCCCGGGACATAGGAGCTTTCTTT. Encoded protein: CASSSSRDIGAFF.

V is TRBV28 and J is TRBJ2-2; 9 bases align to TRBD2. Trimming took 8 bases from V and 5 from J; bases not matched to a gene: 9. The CDR3 sequence is 15 residues long. The germline CDR1 and CDR2 sequences are MDHEN and SYDVKM. This CDR3 reads CASGVAGVGTGELFF. The CDR3, as DNA: TGTGCCAGCGGGGTAGCGGGAGTTGGAACCGGGGAGCTGTTTTTT.

This rearrangement joins TRBV11-3 to TRBJ2-1; possible D gene TRBD1, 6 bases. CDR3 length: 15 amino acids. V lost 3 bases and J lost 7, with 16 bases in between. Germline loops: CDR1 SGHNT, CDR2 YENEEA. Here the CDR3 DNA reads TGTGCCAGCAGCTTCGAGACAGGATGGGTAAATGAGCAGTTCTTC. As protein: CASSFETGWVNEQFF. The entire variable domain, with the rest obtained from reference TRBV11-3 and TRBJ2-1, is as follows: EAGVVQSPRYKIIEKKQPVAFWCNPISGHNTLYWYLQNLGQGPELLIRYENEEAVDDSQLPKDRFSAERLKGVDSTLKIQPAELGDSAVYLCASSFETGWVNEQFFGPGTRLTVL.

The V call is TRBV6-1, the J call TRBJ1-2, with 7 bases identical to TRBD1. Germline V lookup: CDR1 MNHNS, CDR2 SASEGT. The CDR3 sequence is 14 residues long. Trimming took 2 bases from V and 4 from J; bases not matched to a gene: 4. The CDR3: CASSESDRVYGYTF. CDR3 DNA sequence: TGTGCCAGCAGTGAATCAGACAGGGTCTATGGCTACACCTTC.

The gene calls are TRBV6-6 and TRBJ2-1; TRBD2 might be the D (5 bases). Germline lookup yields CDR1 MNHNY and CDR2 SVGAGI (reference sequence). This CDR3 is 14 amino acids long. Trimming took 4 bases from V and 2 from J, leaving 9 bases between them. CDR3 residues: CASSFAGTYNEQFF. The CDR3 coding sequence is TGTGCCAGCAGTTTTGCCGGGACCTACAATGAGCAGTTCTTC.

J is TRBJ2-3 and V is TRBV9; D is unresolved. CDR3 length equals 12 residues. Trimming pared 0 bases from V and 5 bases from J, leaving 4 bases between. The germline V gene encodes CDR1 SGDLS and CDR2 YYNGEE. The CDR3 here is CASSVAGDTQYF. In nucleotides, the CDR3 is TGTGCCAGCAGCGTAGCAGGAGATACGCAGTATTTT.

This chain links TRBV11-2 with TRBJ1-1; TRBD1 aligns across 7 bases. In germline, CDR1 is SGHAT, CDR2 FQNNGV. V shed 5 bases and J 5 bases; nucleotides not matched to a gene: 11. CDR3 length: 15 residues. DNA for the CDR3: TGTGCCAGCAGCCCACCTTCGACAGGGCGGACTGAAGCTTTCTTT. Translating it yields CASSPPSTGRTEAFF.

A single count supports this clone. The chain recombines TRBV10-3 with TRBJ2-7; TRBD1 aligns across 11 bases. This CDR3 region has 14 residues. Trimming at V came to 7 bases and at J to 3 bases, leaving 5 bases not matched to a gene. The germline V gene encodes CDR1 ENHRY and CDR2 SYGVKD. CDR3 in amino acids: CAITPGQGVYEQYF. The CDR3 nucleotides are TGTGCCATCACTCCGGGACAGGGGGTCTACGAGCAGTACTTC.

V and J are TRBV29-1 and TRBJ2-1, with 7 bases fitting TRBD1. CDR3 length: 15 amino acids. J gave up 4 bases and V 4 bases, and 10 bases lay outside the gene matches. Germline CDR1 is SQVTM and CDR2 is ANQGSEA. CDR3: CSVGRDSRSYNEQFF. In nucleotides, the CDR3 is TGCAGCGTTGGACGGGACAGCCGATCTTACAATGAGCAGTTCTTC.

The chain employs TRBV5-1 and TRBJ2-7; 12 bases are shared with TRBD1. V lost 5 bases, J lost 7 bases, and 10 bases stayed unmatched. CDR1 SGHRS and CDR2 YFSETQ come from the germline V gene. This CDR3 has 15 residues. This chain's CDR3 is CASSGSGQGAEEQYF. The CDR3 DNA is TGCGCCAGCAGTGGGTCGGGACAGGGGGCGGAGGAGCAGTACTTC.

This chain's CDR3 is CATSRDTANTGELFF. CDR3 DNA: TGTGCCACCAGCAGGGACACCGCGAACACCGGGGAGCTGTTTTTT. The genes are TRBV15 and TRBJ2-2; tentative D call: TRBD1 (5 bases). The germline V gene encodes CDR1 LNHNV and CDR2 YYDKDF (reference sequence). CDR3 length: 15 residues. V dropped 3 bases and J dropped 0 bases, with 8 bases sitting between them.

The chain links TRBV11-3 to TRBJ2-5; 8 nucleotides line up with TRBD1. The V segment lost 5 bases and the J segment 2 bases; nucleotides outside the gene matches: 4. The CDR3 sequence is 14 residues long. The V gene's germline CDR1 is SGHNT and CDR2 YENEEA. CDR3 sequence (DNA): TGTGCCAGCAGCGCGGACAGGGTACAAGAGACCCAGTACTTC. Residues: CASSADRVQETQYF.

CDR3 sequence: CASKSSLEAFF. CDR3 coding DNA: TGTGCCAGCAAATCTTCCCTTGAAGCTTTCTTT. The V and J genes are TRBV13 and TRBJ1-1; no reliable D call. CDR1 and CDR2 (germline): PRHDT, FYEKMQ (reference sequence). This CDR3 spans 11 amino acids. V was clipped by 7 bases and J by 7 bases, with 10 bases between them.

This chain uses TRBV7-2 with TRBJ1-5; 8 bases match TRBD1. The CDR3 loop spans 14 amino acids. Per the germline V gene, CDR1 is SGHTA and CDR2 is FQGNSA. The V and J ends lost 5 bases and 5 bases, in that order; junction bases with no gene match: 5. CDR3 residues: CASSAGQGYQPQHF. CDR3 sequence (DNA): TGTGCCAGCAGCGCCGGACAGGGATATCAGCCCCAGCATTTT.

The chain is built from TRBV28 and TRBJ2-7; the D gene is possibly TRBD1 (6 bases). CDR3 length: 16 residues. The germline CDR1 and CDR2 sequences are MDHEN and SYDVKM. The V end was cut by 3 bases, the J end by 5 bases, with 20 bases between. CDR3 region: CASSFTYGTSFDEQYF. Here the CDR3 DNA reads TGTGCCAGCAGTTTCACATACGGGACATCATTTGACGAGCAGTACTTC.